This T cell receptor beta chain was sequenced during a study of T cells in Graves' hyperthyroidism and ophthalmopathy. Whole-study findings and limits: Stable hyperthyroidism and ophthalmopathy were separated using 13 V-J signatures. The majority of expanded thyroid clonotypes above 0.001 also appeared in blood.

The investigators amplified TCR beta CDR3 regions from RNA transcripts. RT-PCR in the first round (using the HTBI primer set) targeted the TCR CDR3. TCRdb independently ran MiXCR on the multiplex PCR reads; one entry per CDR3 protein. The sample consists of some 500,000 distinct CDR3 sequences, roughly a quarter of them appearing once. Each person with ophthalmopathy scored at least 3 on the Clinical Activity Score, reached NOSPECS grade 4 or higher, and had been ill under 3 months. Fresh peripheral blood, 10 ml, was the source of the PBMCs. V was clipped by 6 bases and J by 0 bases, with 9 bases between them. The CDR3 runs 13 residues. This clonotype was recorded a few times. Its specificity is not known.

The TCR comes from a woman in her 30s with Graves' ophthalmopathy. The sequencing input was blood. The chain combines TRBV12-3 or TRBV12-4 with TRBJ2-7, with D perhaps matching TRBD1 (6 bases). The CDR3 reads CASRRTASYEQYF. CDR3 bases: TGTGCCAGCAGACGGACAGCCTCCTACGAGCAGTACTTC.